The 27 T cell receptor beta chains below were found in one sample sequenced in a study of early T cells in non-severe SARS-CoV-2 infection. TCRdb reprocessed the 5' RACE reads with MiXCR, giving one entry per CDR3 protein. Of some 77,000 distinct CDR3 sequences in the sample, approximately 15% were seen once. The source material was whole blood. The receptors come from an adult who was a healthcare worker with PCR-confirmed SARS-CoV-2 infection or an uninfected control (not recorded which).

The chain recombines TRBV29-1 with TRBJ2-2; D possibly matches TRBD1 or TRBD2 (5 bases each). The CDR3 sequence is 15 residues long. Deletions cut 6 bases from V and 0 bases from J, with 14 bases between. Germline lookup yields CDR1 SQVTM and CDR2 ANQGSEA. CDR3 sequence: CSVNVRGPNTGELFF. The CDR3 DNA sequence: TGCAGCGTCAATGTCCGGGGCCCGAACACCGGGGAGCTGTTTTTT.

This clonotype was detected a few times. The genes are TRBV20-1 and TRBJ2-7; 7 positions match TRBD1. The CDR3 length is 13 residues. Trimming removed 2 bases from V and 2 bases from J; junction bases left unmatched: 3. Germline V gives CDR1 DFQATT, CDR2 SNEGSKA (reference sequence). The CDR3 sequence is CSARLRGTYEQYF. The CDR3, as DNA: TGCAGTGCTAGACTCAGGGGGACCTACGAGCAGTACTTC.

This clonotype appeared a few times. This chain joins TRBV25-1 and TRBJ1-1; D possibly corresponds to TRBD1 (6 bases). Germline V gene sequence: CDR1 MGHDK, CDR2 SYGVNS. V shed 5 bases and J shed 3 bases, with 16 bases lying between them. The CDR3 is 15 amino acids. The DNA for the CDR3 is TGTGCCAGCAGTCCCTACAGGGTCGGGGACACTGAAGCTTTCTTT. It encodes CASSPYRVGDTEAFF.

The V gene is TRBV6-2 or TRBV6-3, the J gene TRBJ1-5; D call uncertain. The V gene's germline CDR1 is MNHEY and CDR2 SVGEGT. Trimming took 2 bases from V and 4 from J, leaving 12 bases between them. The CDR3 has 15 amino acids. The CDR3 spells CASSYEGRRNQPQHF. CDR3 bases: TGTGCCAGCAGTTACGAAGGCAGGAGAAATCAGCCCCAGCATTTT.

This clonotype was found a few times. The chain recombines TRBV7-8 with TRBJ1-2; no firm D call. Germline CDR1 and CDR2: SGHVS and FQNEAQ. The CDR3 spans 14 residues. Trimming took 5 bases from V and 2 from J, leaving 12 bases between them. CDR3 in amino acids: CASSQAATNYGYTF. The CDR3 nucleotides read TGTGCCAGCAGCCAGGCAGCGACCAACTATGGCTACACCTTC.

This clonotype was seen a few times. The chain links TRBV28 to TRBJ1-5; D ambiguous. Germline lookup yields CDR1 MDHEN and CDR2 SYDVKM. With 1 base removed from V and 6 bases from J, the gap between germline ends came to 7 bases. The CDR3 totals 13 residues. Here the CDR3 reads CASSLSGIQPQHF. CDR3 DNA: TGTGCCAGCAGTTTATCCGGCATTCAGCCCCAGCATTTT.

CDR3 loop: CASSSDRVEGYTF. For the CDR3, the DNA is TGTGCCAGCAGTTCGGACAGGGTTGAAGGCTACACCTTC. This chain links TRBV12-3 or TRBV12-4 with TRBJ1-2; 8 bases are shared with TRBD1. Trimming removed 4 bases from V and 8 bases from J; junction bases left unmatched: 6. There are 13 residues in the CDR3.

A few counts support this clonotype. CDR3 loop: CASSLDPPHEQYF. CDR3 DNA: TGTGCCAGCAGCTTAGACCCCCCCCACGAGCAGTACTTC. The chain recombines TRBV11-2 with TRBJ2-7; no clear D. The V and J ends lost 0 bases and 5 bases respectively, with 8 bases between them. This CDR3 is built from 13 residues. Germline V gene sequence: CDR1 SGHAT, CDR2 FQNNGV.

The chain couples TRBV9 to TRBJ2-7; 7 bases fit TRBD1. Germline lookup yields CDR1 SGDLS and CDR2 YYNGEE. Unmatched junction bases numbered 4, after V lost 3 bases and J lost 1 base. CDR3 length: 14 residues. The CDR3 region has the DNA TGTGCCAGCAGCGCCAGACAGGGATCCTACGAGCAGTACTTC. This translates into CASSARQGSYEQYF. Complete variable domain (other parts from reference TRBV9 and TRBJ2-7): DSGVTQTPKHLITATGQRVTLRCSPRSGDLSVYWYQQSLDQGLQFLIQYYNGEERAKGNILERFSAQQFPDLHSELNLSSLELGDSALYFCASSARQGSYEQYFGPGTRLTVT.

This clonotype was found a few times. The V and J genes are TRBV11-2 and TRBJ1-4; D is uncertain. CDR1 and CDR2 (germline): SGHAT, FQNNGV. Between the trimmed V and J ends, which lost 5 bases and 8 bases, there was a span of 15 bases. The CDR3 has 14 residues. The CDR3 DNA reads TGTGCCAGCAGCCCCCGGCGCCTGGGCGAAAAACTGTTTTTT. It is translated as CASSPRRLGEKLFF.

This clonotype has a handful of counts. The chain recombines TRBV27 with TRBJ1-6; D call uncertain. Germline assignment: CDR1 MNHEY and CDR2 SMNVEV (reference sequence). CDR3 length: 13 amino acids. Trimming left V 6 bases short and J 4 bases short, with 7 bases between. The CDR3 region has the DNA TGTGCCAGCAGGGAGGTTTATAATTCACCCCTCCACTTT. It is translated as CASREVYNSPLHF.

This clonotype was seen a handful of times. As DNA, the CDR3 is TGCAGTGCTAGAGATGCAGCGGGGGGCCAAGAGACCCAGTACTTC. Amino acid sequence: CSARDAAGGQETQYF. V and J are TRBV20-1 and TRBJ2-5; 9 bases align to TRBD2. V trimming: 0 bases; J trimming: 1 base; junction bases outside the gene matches: 3. The CDR3 is 15 residues long. The germline CDR1 and CDR2 sequences are DFQATT and SNEGSKA (reference sequence).

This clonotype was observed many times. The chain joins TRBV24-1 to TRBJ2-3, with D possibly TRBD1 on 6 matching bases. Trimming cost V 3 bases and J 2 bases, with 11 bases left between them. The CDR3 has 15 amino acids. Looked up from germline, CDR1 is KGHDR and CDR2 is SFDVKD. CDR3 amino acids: CATSDLTGTTDTQYF. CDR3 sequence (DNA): TGTGCCACCAGTGATCTTACAGGGACCACAGATACGCAGTATTTT.

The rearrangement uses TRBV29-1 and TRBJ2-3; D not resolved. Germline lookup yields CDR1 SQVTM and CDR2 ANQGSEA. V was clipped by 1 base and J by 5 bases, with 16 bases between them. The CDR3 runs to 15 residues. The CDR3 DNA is TGCAGCGTTGAAGTAGGAGACAAGAGGTTAGATACGCAGTATTTT. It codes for CSVEVGDKRLDTQYF.

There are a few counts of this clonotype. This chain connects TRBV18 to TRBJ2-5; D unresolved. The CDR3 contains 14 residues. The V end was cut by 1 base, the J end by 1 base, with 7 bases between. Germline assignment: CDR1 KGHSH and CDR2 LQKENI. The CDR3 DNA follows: TGTGCCAGCTCACCACTACAGATCCAAGAGACCCAGTACTTC. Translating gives CASSPLQIQETQYF.

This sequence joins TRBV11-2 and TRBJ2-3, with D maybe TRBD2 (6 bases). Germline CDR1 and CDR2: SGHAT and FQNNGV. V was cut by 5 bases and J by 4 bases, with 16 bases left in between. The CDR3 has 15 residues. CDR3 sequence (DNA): TGTGCCAGCAGCCGGTCCGGAGGGTCCCCAGATACGCAGTATTTT. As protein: CASSRSGGSPDTQYF.

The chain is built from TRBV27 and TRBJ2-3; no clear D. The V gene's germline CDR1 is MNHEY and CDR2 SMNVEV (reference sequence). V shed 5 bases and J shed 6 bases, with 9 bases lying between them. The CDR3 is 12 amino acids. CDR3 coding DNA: TGTGCCAGCAGTCCGCGTGGGGATACGCAGTATTTT. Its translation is CASSPRGDTQYF.

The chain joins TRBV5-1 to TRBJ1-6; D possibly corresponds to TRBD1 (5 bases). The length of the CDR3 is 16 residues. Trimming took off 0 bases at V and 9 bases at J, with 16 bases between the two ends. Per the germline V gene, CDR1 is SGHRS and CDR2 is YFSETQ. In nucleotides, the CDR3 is TGCGCCAGCAGCTTGGGATCGGGAAGGGACGGTTCACCCCTCCACTTT. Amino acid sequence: CASSLGSGRDGSPLHF.

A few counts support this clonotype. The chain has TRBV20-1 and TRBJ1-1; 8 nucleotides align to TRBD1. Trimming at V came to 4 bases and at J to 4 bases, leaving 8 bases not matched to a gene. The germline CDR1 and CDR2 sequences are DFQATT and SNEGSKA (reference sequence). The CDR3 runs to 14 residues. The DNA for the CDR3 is TGCAGTGCTACCGTCCCCCAGGGGGCCACTGAAGCTTTCTTT. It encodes CSATVPQGATEAFF.

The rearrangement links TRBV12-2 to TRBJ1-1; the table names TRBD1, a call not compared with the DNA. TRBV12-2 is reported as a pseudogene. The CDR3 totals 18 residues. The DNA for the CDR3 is TGTGCAAGTCGCTTACAAACCAGGGGGGGAAATGAGAACACTGAAGCTTTCTTT. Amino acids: CASRLQTRGGNENTEAFF.

The CDR3 DNA reads as TGTGCCTGGAGTATGGCCACCTACTCCTACGAGCAGTACTTC. It codes for CAWSMATYSYEQYF. V gene TRBV30 combines with J gene TRBJ2-7; no clear D gene. The CDR3 consists of 14 residues. Trimming removed 2 bases at V and 0 bases at J, with 11 bases between. Germline CDR1 is GTSNPN and CDR2 is SVGIG (reference sequence).

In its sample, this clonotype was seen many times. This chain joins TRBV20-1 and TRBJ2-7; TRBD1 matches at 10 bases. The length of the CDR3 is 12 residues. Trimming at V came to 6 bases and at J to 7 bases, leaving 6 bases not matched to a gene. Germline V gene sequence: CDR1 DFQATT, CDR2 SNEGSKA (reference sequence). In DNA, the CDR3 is TGCAGTGCGGACAGGGGGATATGGGAGCAGTACTTC. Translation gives CSADRGIWEQYF.

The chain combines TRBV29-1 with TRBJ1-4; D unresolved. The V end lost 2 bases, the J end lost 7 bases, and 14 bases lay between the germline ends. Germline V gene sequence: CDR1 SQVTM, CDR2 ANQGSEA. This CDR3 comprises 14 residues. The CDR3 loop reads CSVESDALGEKLFF. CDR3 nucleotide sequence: TGCAGCGTTGAATCCGATGCCCTGGGTGAAAAACTGTTTTTT.

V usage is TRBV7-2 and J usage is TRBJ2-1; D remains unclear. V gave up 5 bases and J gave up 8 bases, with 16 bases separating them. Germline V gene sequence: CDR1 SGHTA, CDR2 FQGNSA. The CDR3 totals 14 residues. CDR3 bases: TGTGCCAGCAGCGGAGACCCCAAAAGTTATGAGCAGTTCTTC. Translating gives CASSGDPKSYEQFF. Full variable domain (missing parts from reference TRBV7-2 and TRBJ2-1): GAGVSQSPSNKVTEKGKDVELRCDPISGHTALYWYRQSLGQGLEFLIYFQGNSAPDKSGLPSDRFSAERTGGSVSTLTIQRTQQEDSAVYLCASSGDPKSYEQFFGPGTRLTVL.

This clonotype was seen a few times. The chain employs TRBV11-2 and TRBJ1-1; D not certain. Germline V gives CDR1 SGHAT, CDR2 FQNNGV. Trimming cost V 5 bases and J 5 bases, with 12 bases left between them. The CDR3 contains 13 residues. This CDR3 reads CASSPKFGTEAFF. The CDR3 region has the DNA TGTGCCAGCAGCCCAAAATTCGGGACTGAAGCTTTCTTT.

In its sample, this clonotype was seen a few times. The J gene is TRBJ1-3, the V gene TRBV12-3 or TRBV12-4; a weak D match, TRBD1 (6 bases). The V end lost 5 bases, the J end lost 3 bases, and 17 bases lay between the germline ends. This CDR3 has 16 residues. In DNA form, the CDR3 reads TGTGCCAGCAGTCAAGCCCAGGGGTCCTTTGGAAACACCATATATTTT. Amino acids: CASSQAQGSFGNTIYF.

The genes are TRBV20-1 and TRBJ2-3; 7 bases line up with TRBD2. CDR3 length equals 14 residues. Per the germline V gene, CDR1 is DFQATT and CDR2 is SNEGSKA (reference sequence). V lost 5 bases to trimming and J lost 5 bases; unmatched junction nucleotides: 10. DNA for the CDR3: TGCAGTGCTGGGCCGGGGGTAGCGGGAGATACGCAGTATTTT. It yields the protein CSAGPGVAGDTQYF.